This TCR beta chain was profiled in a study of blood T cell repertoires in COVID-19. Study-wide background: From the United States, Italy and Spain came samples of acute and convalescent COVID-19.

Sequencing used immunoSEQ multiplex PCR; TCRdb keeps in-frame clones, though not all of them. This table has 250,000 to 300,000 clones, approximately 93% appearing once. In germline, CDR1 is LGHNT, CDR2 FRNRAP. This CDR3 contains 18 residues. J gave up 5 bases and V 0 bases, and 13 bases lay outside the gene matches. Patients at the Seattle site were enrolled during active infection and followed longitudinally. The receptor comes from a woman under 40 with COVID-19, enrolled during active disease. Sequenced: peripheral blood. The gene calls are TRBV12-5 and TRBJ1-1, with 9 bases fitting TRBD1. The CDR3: CASGLVLSWADRGTEAFF. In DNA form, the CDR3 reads TGTGCTAGTGGTTTGGTACTCAGTTGGGCGGACAGGGGAACTGAAGCTTTCTTT. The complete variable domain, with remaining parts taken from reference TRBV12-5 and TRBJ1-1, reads DARVTQTPRHKVTEMGQEVTMRCQPILGHNTVFWYRQTMMQGLELLAYFRNRAPLDDSGMPKDRFSAEMPDATLATLKIQPSEPRDSAVYFCASGLVLSWADRGTEAFFGQGTRLTVV.